The 6 T cell receptor beta chains reported below all come from one sample, sequenced in a study of cytomegalovirus exposure and HLA in healthy donors. Vbeta (60) and Jbeta (13) primers were used in the PCR. TCRdb's table, derived via immunoSEQ multiplex PCR, lists solely in-frame clones and lacks some. The table lists around 200,000 clones, around 78% of them singletons. The sequencing input was PBMCs. These receptors were collected from a woman in her thirties in good health and CMV-seropositive.

The V gene is TRBV5-1, the J gene TRBJ2-2; 7 positions match TRBD2. Germline V gene lookup returns CDR1 SGHRS and CDR2 YFSETQ. V shed 1 base and J 7 bases; nucleotides not matched to a gene: 4. The CDR3 has 14 amino acids. The CDR3 DNA is TGCGCCAGCAGCTTGACTAGCGAGGTCGGGGAGCTGTTTTTT. It yields the protein CASSLTSEVGELFF.

This chain links TRBV19 with TRBJ1-1; a weak D match, TRBD1 (5 bases). Deletions cut 3 bases from V and 5 bases from J, with 16 bases between. CDR1 and CDR2 (germline): LNHDA, SQIVND (reference sequence). The CDR3 runs 15 residues. The CDR3 protein is CASSITGGTRTEAFF. The CDR3 nucleotides read TGTGCCAGTAGTATTACCGGGGGAACGCGGACTGAAGCTTTCTTT.

Only one count was recorded for this clone. V is TRBV18 and J is TRBJ1-2; a possible D gene is TRBD1 (5 bases). CDR3 size: 13 residues. Trimming left V 2 bases short and J 2 bases short, with 6 bases between. Per the germline V gene, CDR1 is KGHSH and CDR2 is LQKENI. CDR3 loop: CASSPAGNYGYTF. CDR3 sequence (DNA): TGTGCCAGCTCACCAGCAGGGAACTATGGCTACACCTTC.

The chain couples TRBV19 to TRBJ1-2, with a weak D call TRBD1 (5 bases). V was clipped by 5 bases and J by 8 bases, with 12 bases between them. CDR3 length equals 12 residues. CDR1 and CDR2 (germline): LNHDA, SQIVND (reference sequence). The CDR3 here is CASSAGAGGYTF. In DNA, the CDR3 is TGTGCCAGTAGTGCCGGGGCGGGGGGCTACACCTTC.

There are a few counts of this clone. The chain recombines TRBV7-6 with TRBJ1-5, with 8 bases fitting TRBD1. The J segment lost 2 bases and the V segment lost 6 bases, leaving 6 bases of the junction unmatched. This CDR3 has 15 amino acids. Germline loops: CDR1 SGHVS, CDR2 FNYEAQ. For the CDR3, the DNA is TGTGCCAGCAGTCTACAGGGACAGGGCAATCAGCCCCAGCATTTT. Residues: CASSLQGQGNQPQHF.

The CDR3 region has the DNA TGCGCCAGCAGCCTTCTTCCGGGAAGTGGAAACACCATATATTTT. As protein: CASSLLPGSGNTIYF. V and J are TRBV4-1 and TRBJ1-3; no definite D call. Trimming took off 4 bases at V and 3 bases at J, with 13 bases between the two ends. The CDR3 sequence is 15 residues long. The germline CDR1 and CDR2 sequences are MGHRA and YSYEKL.